Below are 23 T cell receptor beta chains sequenced from a single sample in a study of cytomegalovirus exposure and HLA in healthy donors. Primers: 60 Vbeta forward and 13 Jbeta reverse. Clones were read by immunoSEQ multiplex PCR, and TCRdb kept only the in-frame ones, dropping some. The repertoire holds 90,000 to 140,000 clones, roughly 79% seen once, with roughly 1.2% in the top ten. The sequenced sample consisted of PBMCs. Every receptor here comes from a middle-aged man in good health and CMV-seronegative.

This clone was counted a single time. The chain has TRBV5-1 and TRBJ2-5; 9 bases match TRBD1. The J call is doubtful: the DNA matches TRBJ2-7 better. CDR1 is SGHRS, CDR2 YFSETQ, per germline. There are 14 residues in the CDR3. The CDR3 bases are TGCGCCAGCAGCTTCGCGGGACAGGGCTACGAGCAGTACTTC. Encoded protein: CASSFAGQGYEQYF.

J is TRBJ2-5 and V is TRBV5-6; tentatively, D is TRBD2 (5 bases). CDR3 length equals 13 residues. Trimming took off 4 bases at V and 2 bases at J, with 9 bases between the two ends. Germline lookup yields CDR1 SGHDT and CDR2 YYEEEE. The CDR3 sequence is CASSPRVQETQYF. CDR3 coding DNA: TGTGCCAGCAGCCCGCGGGTTCAAGAGACCCAGTACTTC.

V is TRBV29-1 and J is TRBJ2-1, with 9 bases that match TRBD1. The J segment lost 6 bases and the V segment lost 6 bases, leaving 3 bases of the junction unmatched. Germline V lookup: CDR1 SQVTM, CDR2 ANQGSEA. This CDR3 contains 12 residues. The CDR3 DNA is TGCAGCGTCGACAGGGGGGTCAATGAGCAGTTCTTC. Its translation is CSVDRGVNEQFF.

This CDR3 reads CATSTGLREQYF. In nucleotides, the CDR3 is TGTGCCACCTCGACAGGGTTAAGGGAGCAGTACTTC. This chain links TRBV19 with TRBJ2-7, with 7 bases identical to TRBD1. Trimming at V came to 10 bases and at J to 7 bases, leaving 10 bases not matched to a gene. The CDR3 has 12 residues. Germline assignment: CDR1 LNHDA and CDR2 SQIVND (reference sequence).

J is TRBJ1-1 and V is TRBV7-9; D possibly corresponds to TRBD1 (5 bases). The V end lost 6 bases, the J end lost 5 bases, and 13 bases lay between the germline ends. The germline V gene encodes CDR1 SEHNR and CDR2 FQNEAQ (reference sequence). This CDR3 has 13 residues. CDR3 loop: CASRGVAGTEAFF. The CDR3 DNA sequence: TGTGCCAGCAGAGGGGTCGCGGGGACTGAAGCTTTCTTT.

This clone showed up just a few times. In DNA form, the CDR3 reads TGCGCCAGCAGCCAAGCAGAATCACCCCTCCACTTT. Residues: CASSQAESPLHF. This rearrangement joins TRBV4-1 to TRBJ1-6, with D unresolved. This CDR3 spans 12 amino acids. The germline CDR1 and CDR2 sequences are MGHRA and YSYEKL. The V end lost 1 base, the J end lost 10 bases, and 5 bases lay between the germline ends.

The J gene is TRBJ1-6, the V gene TRBV28; perhaps TRBD1 as D (5 bases). This CDR3 is 15 amino acids long. V lost 3 bases and J lost 3, with 9 bases in between. CDR1 MDHEN and CDR2 SYDVKM come from the germline V gene. The CDR3 protein is CASSFGAVYNSPLHF. In DNA form, the CDR3 reads TGTGCCAGCAGTTTTGGGGCAGTCTATAATTCACCCCTCCACTTT.

The chain recombines TRBV4-1 with TRBJ2-2, with TRBD1 matching 7 bases. V trimming: 4 bases; J trimming: 4 bases; junction bases outside the gene matches: 9. Germline assignment: CDR1 MGHRA and CDR2 YSYEKL. The CDR3 contains 16 residues. CDR3 coding DNA: TGCGCCAGCAGCCTCGGACAGGTGATAGGCACCGGGGAGCTGTTTTTT. This translates into CASSLGQVIGTGELFF.

This chain uses TRBV20-1 with TRBJ2-1; TRBD2 matches 8 bases. V shed 3 bases, J shed 8 bases, and the junction held 0 bases outside the gene matches. The CDR3 length is 11 residues. CDR1 is DFQATT and CDR2 is SNEGSKA in the germline V gene (reference sequence). CDR3 nucleotide sequence: TGCAGTGCTAGCGGGGGGGATGAGCAGTTCTTC. Translation: CSASGGDEQFF.

The chain recombines TRBV11-2 with TRBJ2-1; TRBD2 matches 7 bases. From germline, CDR1 is SGHAT and CDR2 FQNNGV. Germline trimming cut 7 bases from V and 5 bases from J; bases unmatched to any gene: 11. The CDR3 runs to 15 residues. CDR3 in DNA: TGTGCCAGCACCATCCGCGCGGGAGATCACAATGAGCAGTTCTTC. Translated: CASTIRAGDHNEQFF.

This sequence joins TRBV6-6 and TRBJ2-3, with TRBD2 as a possible D gene (5 bases). V lost 2 bases, J lost 6 bases, and 6 bases lay in between. This CDR3 region has 12 residues. Germline V gives CDR1 MNHNY, CDR2 SVGAGI (reference sequence). The CDR3, as DNA: TGTGCCAGCAGTTACCCGGGGGATACGCAGTATTTT. It is translated as CASSYPGDTQYF.

V and J are TRBV14 and TRBJ1-2; 8 nucleotides agree with TRBD1. The CDR3 has 15 residues. Germline trimming cut 6 bases from V and 4 bases from J; bases unmatched to any gene: 10. Germline CDR1 is SGHDN and CDR2 is FVKESK. The CDR3 region has the DNA TGTGCCAGCAGTTTCGGACAGGGAGGTCCCTATGGCTACACCTTC. The encoded protein is CASSFGQGGPYGYTF.

The chain combines TRBV19 with TRBJ2-7; no firm D call. The germline V gene has CDR1 LNHDA and CDR2 SQIVND (reference sequence). Between the trimmed V and J ends, which lost 5 bases and 4 bases, there was a span of 12 bases. The CDR3 length is 13 residues. DNA for the CDR3: TGTGCCAGTAGTCGAGCGTTGAGTTACGAGCAGTACTTC. This sequence encodes CASSRALSYEQYF.

This clone is a singleton in its sample. The chain couples TRBV7-9 to TRBJ1-4, with TRBD1 identical over 7 bases. Trimming at V came to 5 bases and at J to 2 bases, leaving 8 bases not matched to a gene. This CDR3 is built from 16 residues. The germline V gene has CDR1 SEHNR and CDR2 FQNEAQ (reference sequence). The CDR3 region is CASSLTGQETNEKLFF. CDR3 coding DNA: TGTGCCAGCAGCCTCACAGGACAGGAGACTAATGAAAAACTGTTTTTT.

This chain uses TRBV6-6 with TRBJ2-5, with 12 bases fitting TRBD1. The CDR3 loop spans 16 amino acids. Germline V CDR1 and CDR2: MNHNY, SVGAGI (reference sequence). After removal of 2 bases from V and 5 bases from J, the junction contained 6 bases not matched to a gene. DNA of the CDR3: TGTGCCAGCAGTTACCCGGGACAGGGGGCTAAGGAGACCCAGTACTTC. Translated: CASSYPGQGAKETQYF.

This clone was seen just once. The genes are TRBV29-1 and TRBJ1-1; 10 bases agree with TRBD1. The trim removed 6 bases at V and 14 bases at J, leaving 3 bases unmatched. This CDR3 contains 9 residues. Germline V CDR1 and CDR2: SQVTM, ANQGSEA. The CDR3 DNA is TGCAGCGTCGACAGGGGGCCCTTCTTT. Translated: CSVDRGPFF.

This chain uses TRBV10-3 with TRBJ1-5; TRBD1 is a possible D gene (5 bases). This CDR3 region has 12 residues. The germline V gene encodes CDR1 ENHRY and CDR2 SYGVKD. V gave up 10 bases and J gave up 9 bases, with 16 bases separating them. In nucleotides, the CDR3 is TGTGCCAGCGGGGGGGAGGATCGGCCCCAGCATTTT. This sequence encodes CASGGEDRPQHF.

The V call is TRBV4-1, the J call TRBJ2-7; TRBD2 matches at 7 bases. The junction had 6 bases not matched to a gene; V was cut back by 4 bases and J by 3 bases. This CDR3 region has 14 residues. Germline V gene data show CDR1 as MGHRA and CDR2 as YSYEKL. The CDR3, as DNA: TGCGCCAGCAGCCCTCAGCGGGGCTACTACGAGCAGTACTTC. Its translation: CASSPQRGYYEQYF.

V usage is TRBV29-1 and J usage is TRBJ1-1; tentatively, D is TRBD1 (5 bases). Germline assignment: CDR1 SQVTM and CDR2 ANQGSEA. V shed 3 bases and J shed 5 bases, with 13 bases lying between them. CDR3 size: 13 residues. The CDR3 is CSVEGLGRTEAFF. The CDR3 nucleotides read TGCAGCGTTGAGGGGCTAGGGAGGACTGAAGCTTTCTTT. Full variable domain (remainder filled in from reference TRBV29-1 and TRBJ1-1): SAVISQKPSRDICQRGTSLTIQCQVDSQVTMMFWYRQQPGQSLTLIATANQGSEATYESGFVIDKFPISRPNLTFSTLTVSNMSPEDSSIYLCSVEGLGRTEAFFGQGTRLTVV.

The rearrangement joins TRBV6-6 to TRBJ1-2; 7 nucleotides align to TRBD1. The CDR3 consists of 15 residues. Losses at the gene ends were 5 bases for V and 3 bases for J; bases not matched to a gene: 9. Looked up from germline, CDR1 is MNHNY and CDR2 is SVGAGI (reference sequence). Here the CDR3 DNA reads TGTGCCAGCAGTGTACCGGGACAGAACCACTATGGCTACACCTTC. Protein sequence: CASSVPGQNHYGYTF.

The chain recombines TRBV11-1 with TRBJ2-1, with no clear D. This CDR3 region has 15 residues. The V end was cut by 1 base, the J end by 5 bases, with 12 bases between. Germline V CDR1 and CDR2: SGHAT, FQDESV (reference sequence). The CDR3 DNA reads TGTGCCAGCAGCTTAGGGCCCTCCCCCCACAATGAGCAGTTCTTC. Its translation: CASSLGPSPHNEQFF.

The chain is built from TRBV27 and TRBJ1-1; a possible D gene is TRBD1 (6 bases). The CDR3 is 15 amino acids. Trimming pared 7 bases from V and 0 bases from J, leaving 15 bases between. Per germline, CDR1 MNHEY and CDR2 SMNVEV (reference sequence). CDR3 DNA sequence: TGTGCCAGCAAATCCGCAGGGGACATGAACACTGAAGCTTTCTTT. As protein: CASKSAGDMNTEAFF.

The gene calls are TRBV9 and TRBJ2-7; TRBD2 might be the D (6 bases). The CDR3 is made up of 13 amino acids. Trimming removed 0 bases from V and 9 bases from J, with 13 bases in between. Germline V gene sequence: CDR1 SGDLS, CDR2 YYNGEE. The CDR3, as DNA: TGTGCCAGCAGCGTAGTGTCGGAGGGAGTGCAGTACTTC. This codes for CASSVVSEGVQYF.